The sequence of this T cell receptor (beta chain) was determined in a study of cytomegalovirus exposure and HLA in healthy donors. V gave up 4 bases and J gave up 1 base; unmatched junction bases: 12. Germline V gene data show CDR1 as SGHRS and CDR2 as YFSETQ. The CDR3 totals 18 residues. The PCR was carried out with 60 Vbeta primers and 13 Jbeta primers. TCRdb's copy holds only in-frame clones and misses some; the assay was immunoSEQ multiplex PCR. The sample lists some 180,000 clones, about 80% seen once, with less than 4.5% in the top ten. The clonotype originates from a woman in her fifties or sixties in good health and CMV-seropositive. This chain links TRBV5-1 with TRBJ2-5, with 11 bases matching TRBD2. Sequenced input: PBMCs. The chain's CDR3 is CASSPEASGGLLQETQYF. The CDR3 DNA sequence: TGCGCCAGCAGCCCGGAGGCTAGCGGGGGGCTCCTCCAAGAGACCCAGTACTTC.